Sequencing of this T cell receptor (beta chain) was carried out in a study of blood T cell repertoires in COVID-19. Across the whole study: COVID-19 samples, acute and convalescent, were from the United States, Italy and Spain. The cDNA or gDNA used as material had been derived from T cells, B-cell-depleted T cells, or PBMCs.

Here immunoSEQ multiplex PCR was the method, and the copy in TCRdb shows in-frame clones only, minus some. The sample gives roughly 180,000 clones, 85% to 90% of which show up once; 7.5% to 9.5% is in the top ten. J gave up 5 bases and V 1 base, and 14 bases lay outside the gene matches. Germline loops: CDR1 SGHDN, CDR2 FVKESK. The CDR3 length is 19 residues. This clonotype was sampled from a woman aged 60 to 75 with acute or convalescent COVID-19. The sequenced sample consisted of peripheral blood. The V gene is TRBV14, the J gene TRBJ2-5; 12 bases map to TRBD2. In nucleotides, the CDR3 is TGTGCCAGCAGCCAAGTTAGTCCGTGGACTAGCGGGGATGTGGAGACCCAGTACTTC. This sequence encodes CASSQVSPWTSGDVETQYF.